The 5 T cell receptor beta chains below were found in one sample sequenced in a study of OX40 agonist ivuxolimab in advanced cancers. Clones were read by immunoSEQ multiplex PCR, and TCRdb kept only the in-frame ones, dropping some. This sample has 81,000 or so clones; more than 70% occur once, and the top ten carry 0.45% to 0.55%. The specimen comprised CD4+ or CD8+ T cells sorted from blood, sampled in a trial of the OX40 agonist ivuxolimab. These receptors were taken from an adult with an advanced solid tumor such as melanoma, head and neck, liver or kidney cancer.

The rearrangement joins TRBV5-8 to TRBJ2-3; the D is unclear. The germline V gene has CDR1 SGHTS and CDR2 YDEGEE. The CDR3 totals 14 residues. Trimming took off 0 bases at V and 3 bases at J, with 8 bases between the two ends. The CDR3 DNA is TGTGCCAGCAGCTTGGGCTTAGAGACAGATACGCAGTATTTT. Translation gives CASSLGLETDTQYF.

This sequence joins TRBV9 and TRBJ2-3; possibly TRBD1 for D (6 bases). Germline V CDR1 and CDR2: SGDLS, YYNGEE. This CDR3 has 14 amino acids. Trimming shortened V by 3 bases and J by 2 bases, and 10 bases separated the two germline ends. The CDR3 sequence: CASSGRQATDTQYF. The CDR3, as DNA: TGTGCCAGCAGCGGACGACAGGCCACAGATACGCAGTATTTT.

The rearrangement links TRBV6-1 to TRBJ2-7; tentative D call: TRBD2 (6 bases). The V end was cut by 6 bases, the J end by 3 bases, with 15 bases between. The CDR3 sequence is 14 residues long. CDR1 MNHNS and CDR2 SASEGT come from the germline V gene. The CDR3 nucleotides read TGTGCCAGCAGAGCCGGCGGGACCGTCTACGAGCAGTACTTC. Translating it yields CASRAGGTVYEQYF.

This chain links TRBV5-1 with TRBJ2-3; D possibly matches TRBD1 or TRBD2 (5 bases each). Per germline, CDR1 SGHRS and CDR2 YFSETQ. Trimming left V 4 bases short and J 2 bases short, with 11 bases between. There are 14 residues in the CDR3. CDR3 nucleotides: TGCGCCAGCAGCCCTGGGACCCCCACAGATACGCAGTATTTT. This gives the protein CASSPGTPTDTQYF.

A single count supports this clone. This chain links TRBV7-2 with TRBJ2-5, with 7 bases aligning to TRBD1. In germline, CDR1 is SGHTA, CDR2 FQGNSA. The junction had 7 bases not matched to a gene; V was cut back by 4 bases and J by 2 bases. The CDR3 loop spans 15 amino acids. The CDR3 bases are TGTGCCAGCAGCTCCTACCTACAGGGGCAAGAGACCCAGTACTTC. It translates to CASSSYLQGQETQYF. Using reference TRBV7-2 and TRBJ2-5 for the parts outside the CDR3, the full variable domain is GAGVSQSPSNKVTEKGKDVELRCDPISGHTALYWYRQSLGQGLEFLIYFQGNSAPDKSGLPSDRFSAERTGGSVSTLTIQRTQQEDSAVYLCASSSYLQGQETQYFGPGTRLLVL.